The sequence of this TCR beta chain was determined in a study of blood T cell repertoires in COVID-19. Study at large: T cells, B-cell-depleted T cells, or PBMCs supplied cDNA or gDNA.

Per the authors' pipeline: Reference gene primer amplification gave nucleated cell count estimates. Profiled with immunoSEQ multiplex PCR; TCRdb holds only in-frame clones, not every one. Clone size and the V and J calls come from that table; the DNA yielded D and trimming. Here the sample spans about 58,000 clones, approximately 80% being singletons. Patients of the Seattle cohort, enrolled during active infection, were followed longitudinally. Germline V gene data show CDR1 as LGHNA and CDR2 as YNFKEQ. CDR3 length equals 17 residues. V lost 1 base and J lost 0, with 16 bases in between. This receptor was identified in a man aged 45 to 65 with COVID-19, enrolled during active disease. The chain carries TRBV4-2 and TRBJ2-7; D may be TRBD1 (5 bases). Sequenced sample: peripheral blood. CDR3 nucleotides: TGTGCCAGCAGCCAAGGGTTTACAGGTTCGAGCTCCTACGAGCAGTACTTC. Translated, it gives CASSQGFTGSSSYEQYF.